This TCR beta chain was recovered during a study of cytomegalovirus exposure and HLA in healthy donors. Overall study findings and caveats: TCR beta V- and J-gene trimming was later associated with a missense DCLRE1C variant.

Comments on this clone: Antigen specificity is unknown.

With 5 bases clipped from V and 5 bases from J, the junction kept 5 bases outside the gene matches. Germline V lookup: CDR1 SEHNR, CDR2 FQNEAQ (reference sequence). There are 14 residues in the CDR3. A multiplex PCR was run with 60 Vbeta primers and 13 Jbeta primers. In the source study's methods: In a later analysis, the count reached approximately 80 million unique TCR beta chains, with about 12 million shared. The method was immunoSEQ multiplex PCR; TCRdb's version includes in-frame clones alone and lacks a portion of them. V, J and clone size are those of that table, while D and trimming were read from the DNA. The profile shows 200,000 to 250,000 clones, around 89% of them singletons.

The TCR sequence derives from a woman aged 18-35 years in good health and CMV-seronegative. The sample consisted of PBMCs. The rearrangement uses TRBV7-9 and TRBJ2-5, with 10 bases lining up with TRBD1. This chain's CDR3 is CASSPTGGPETQYF. CDR3 nucleotide sequence: TGTGCCAGCAGCCCGACAGGGGGCCCGGAGACCCAGTACTTC.